The rows below give T cell receptor beta chains drawn from one sample of a study of shared clonotypes between healthy human individuals. Profiled with immunoSEQ multiplex PCR; TCRdb holds only in-frame clones, not every one. The sample consists of under 600,000 clones, more than 95% of them appearing once. Sample: naive CD4+ T cells sorted from blood. The receptors come from a woman in her twenties or thirties in good health. Both conserved end residues are part of each CDR3. The order of the fields is D gene, J gene, V gene, clone size, CDR3 DNA, CDR3 protein. D genes are given only for firm matches. Some rows mark clone size as missing; the rest say once, few, many or name a class of expanded clone.

.,TRBJ2-7,TRBV10-3,.,TGTGCCATCAAAGGCGACGGGGGATTCTACGAGCAGTACTTC,CAIKGDGGFYEQYF
.,TRBJ1-3,TRBV7-2,.,TGTGCCAGCAGCTTAGGTGGGAAGACCACTGGAAACACCATATATTTT,CASSLGGKTTGNTIYF
TRBD2,TRBJ2-7,TRBV15,once,TGTGCCACCAGCAGAGATCTTCCCCTAGCGGAGCACTACTACGAGCAGTACTTC,CATSRDLPLAEHYYEQYF
.,TRBJ1-1,TRBV27,.,TGTGCCAGCAGCTCATTCTTGAAGGGTAACACTGAAGCTTTCTTT,CASSSFLKGNTEAFF
TRBD1,TRBJ2-3,TRBV2,.,TGTGCCAGCAGTGGGGGCGACAGGGACACAGATACGCAGTATTTT,CASSGGDRDTDTQYF
.,TRBJ1-6,TRBV30,.,TGTGCCTGGAGTCAAGGGTACTCTCCTTATAATTCACCCCTCCACTTT,CAWSQGYSPYNSPLHF
.,TRBJ2-7,TRBV7-2,.,TGTGCCAGCAGCTTAGACAGCTCCTACGAGCAGTACTTC,CASSLDSSYEQYF
TRBD2,TRBJ2-1,TRBV11-3,.,TGTGCCAGCAGCTTAGGGGGGACTAGCCCATACAATGAGCAGTTCTTC,CASSLGGTSPYNEQFF
.,TRBJ2-1,TRBV2,.,TGTGCCAGCAGTGGGCTAACATCCTACAATGAGCAGTTCTTC,CASSGLTSYNEQFF
.,TRBJ1-1,TRBV27,.,TGTGCCAGCAGTTTGAGTGTCGGGTATAGGACTGAAGCTTTCTTT,CASSLSVGYRTEAFF
TRBD2,TRBJ2-7,TRBV28,.,TGTGCCAGCAACCGCAGCGGGAGGGCTTTCTACGAGCAGTACTTC,CASNRSGRAFYEQYF
TRBD2,TRBJ2-2,TRBV18,.,TGTGCCAGCTCACCAGCTAGCGGGAGACCCGGGGAGCTGTTTTTT,CASSPASGRPGELFF
.,TRBJ1-5,TRBV6-1,.,TGTGCCAGCAGTGAAGCCCGACAGACCAATCAGCCCCAGCATTTT,CASSEARQTNQPQHF
TRBD1,TRBJ1-1,TRBV7-9,.,TGTGCCAGCAGCTCCTCCGACAGGGGGCTTATTAACACTGAAGCTTTCTTT,CASSSSDRGLINTEAFF
.,TRBJ2-2,TRBV19,once,TGTGCCAGTAAGCAGGTTGTACTTGCTGGGGGGGAGCTGTTTTTT,CASKQVVLAGGELFF
TRBD2,TRBJ2-7,TRBV6-6,.,TGTGCCAGCAGTTATAGGGACTACATATACGAGCAGTACTTC,CASSYRDYIYEQYF
.,TRBJ2-6,TRBV6-5,.,TGTGCCAGCAGTTACAACAGGCACTCTGGGGCCAACGTCCTGACTTTC,CASSYNRHSGANVLTF
.,TRBJ2-4,TRBV7-9,.,TGTGCCAGCAGCCCCCGAGGTTTGGACCCCCGTCGGATTCAGTACTTC,CASSPRGLDPRRIQYF
.,TRBJ1-3,TRBV5-6,.,TGTGCCAGCACCATTGGAGGACGGTGGGGAAACACCATATATTTT,CASTIGGRWGNTIYF
.,TRBJ1-6,TRBV4-1,.,TGCGCCAGCAGCCACGCAAAAATGGATTCACCCCTCCACTTT,CASSHAKMDSPLHF
.,TRBJ2-2,TRBV2,.,TGTGCCAGCAGTGAAACATCAGGGGCGAACACCGGGGAGCTGTTTTTT,CASSETSGANTGELFF
.,TRBJ1-2,TRBV28,.,TGTGCCAGCAGTCTACAGGGTATTAAGGGCTACACCTTC,CASSLQGIKGYTF
.,TRBJ1-2,TRBV6-1,.,TGTGCCAGCAGTGAATTCGGACGGGATGGCTACACCTTC,CASSEFGRDGYTF
.,TRBJ2-2,TRBV19,.,TGTGCCAGTAGTAATCAGGGTGCCACCGGGGAGCTGTTTTTT,CASSNQGATGELFF
.,TRBJ1-1,TRBV18,.,TGTGCCAGCTCACCTTATCAGGGCGAGACAGAAGCTTTCTTT,CASSPYQGETEAFF
TRBD2,TRBJ2-3,TRBV4-2,.,TGTGCCAGCAGCCAAGATCCTGGGTCTAGCGGGAACACAGATACGCAGTATTTT,CASSQDPGSSGNTDTQYF
TRBD1,TRBJ2-5,TRBV27,.,TGTGCCAGCAGTTTATTGGGCGGGACAGGGATGGAGACCCAGTACTTC,CASSLLGGTGMETQYF
TRBD2,TRBJ2-3,TRBV2,.,TGTGCCAGCAGGGCTAGCGGGAGGGCCGCAGATACGCAGTATTTT,CASRASGRAADTQYF
.,TRBJ2-7,TRBV6-1,.,TGTGCCAGCAGTGAAGAACCACAGTGGGGATACGAGCAGTACTTC,CASSEEPQWGYEQYF
TRBD1,TRBJ2-7,TRBV28,.,TGTGCCAGCAATCCCGGACAGGGGGCGTTCTACGAGCAGTACTTC,CASNPGQGAFYEQYF
.,TRBJ2-7,TRBV6-1,.,TGTGCCAGCAGTGAGGGGGTGGTTGAAGCCTACGAGCAGTACTTC,CASSEGVVEAYEQYF
.,TRBJ2-7,TRBV10-3,.,TGTGCCATCAGCACGGTCCATCCCCAGGGACCGAACGAGCAGTACTTC,CAISTVHPQGPNEQYF
TRBD2,TRBJ2-5,TRBV5-5,.,TGTGCCAGCAGCACTTTGCCTAGCGGGAGGGAGACCCAGTACTTC,CASSTLPSGRETQYF
.,TRBJ2-7,TRBV6-5,.,TGTGCCAGCAGTTACGTTGGCGGGGGCGACTACGAGCAGTACTTC,CASSYVGGGDYEQYF
.,TRBJ2-1,TRBV4-1,once,TGCGCCAGCAGCCGGGGTGGGTTAGTAAGCTCCTACAATGAGCAGTTCTTC,CASSRGGLVSSYNEQFF
.,TRBJ2-7,TRBV27,once,TGTGCCAGCAGTCCCGCTAGCCGCCGCTCCTACGAGCAGTACTTC,CASSPASRRSYEQYF
TRBD1,TRBJ1-1,TRBV29-1,once,TGCAGCGTCCGACAGGGGGCGACCACTGAAGCTTTCTTT,CSVRQGATTEAFF